This T cell receptor beta chain was sequenced during a study of human T cells and chemical hapten exposure. Time point meaning: patch test 3, about 24 weeks after DPC sensitization. Treatment here: therapeutic diphenylcyclopropenone sensitization with weekly scalp DPC. TCRdb recomputed calls from the RACE reads with MiXCR, one row per CDR3 protein. The sample shows some 96,000 distinct CDR3 sequences, less than 35% of them seen only once. Trimming removed 1 base from V and 5 bases from J; junction bases left unmatched: 9. Looked up from germline, CDR1 is SGHAT and CDR2 is FQNNGV. The CDR3 consists of 17 residues. This clonotype has a handful of counts.

Material: whole blood, obtained in connection with sensitization to the hapten diphenylcyclopropenone (DPC). The source of this sequence is a man aged 35 to 55 with alopecia areata. Some clones in this sample may be carry-over from other donors' samples. The rearrangement links TRBV11-2 to TRBJ2-5; 11 bases agree with TRBD1. For the CDR3, the DNA is TGTGCCAGCAGCTTAGGGACAGGGGGCAAGTGGGGTGAGACCCAGTACTTC. This sequence encodes CASSLGTGGKWGETQYF.